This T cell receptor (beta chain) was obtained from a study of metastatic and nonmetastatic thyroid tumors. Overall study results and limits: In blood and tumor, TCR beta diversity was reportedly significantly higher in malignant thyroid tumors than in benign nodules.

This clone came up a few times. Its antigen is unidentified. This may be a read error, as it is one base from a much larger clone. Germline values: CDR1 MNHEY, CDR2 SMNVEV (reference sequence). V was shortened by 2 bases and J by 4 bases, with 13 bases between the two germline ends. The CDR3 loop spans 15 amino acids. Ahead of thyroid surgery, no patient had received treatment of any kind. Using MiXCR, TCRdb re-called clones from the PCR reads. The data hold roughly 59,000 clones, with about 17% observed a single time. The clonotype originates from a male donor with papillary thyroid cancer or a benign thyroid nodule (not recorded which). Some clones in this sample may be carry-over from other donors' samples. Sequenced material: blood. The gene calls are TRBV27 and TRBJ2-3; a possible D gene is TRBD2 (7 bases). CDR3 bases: TGTGCCAGCAGTTTAGAGGGGGGGCGATCAGATACGCAGTATTTT. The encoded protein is CASSLEGGRSDTQYF.